This TCR beta chain was identified in a study of blood T cell repertoires in COVID-19. About the study: COVID-19 samples from acute and convalescent phases originated in the United States, Italy and Spain. Sample material is recorded as cDNA or gDNA derived from T cells, B-cell-depleted T cells, or PBMCs.

V was pared by 5 bases and J by 1 base, with 11 bases between. From germline, CDR1 is SGHTA and CDR2 FQGTGA. The CDR3 runs 14 residues. This clone has just one count. Per the original methods: Amplified reference gene primers provided the basis for estimating nucleated cell counts. Repertoires were generated with immunoSEQ multiplex PCR, while TCRdb's copy carries only in-frame clones and drops some. That table supplies the V and J calls and clone size; D and trimming were determined from the DNA. The sample gives 250,000 to 300,000 clones, roughly 88% of which show up once; approximately 7.2% is in the top ten.

This receptor was identified in a woman younger than 45 who had recovered from COVID-19. The sample consisted of peripheral blood. The chain recombines TRBV7-3 with TRBJ1-2; D gene uncertain. The CDR3 reads CASSPQVDNYGYTF. The CDR3 DNA reads as TGTGCCAGCAGCCCCCAGGTCGATAACTATGGCTACACCTTC.